This TCR beta chain was sequenced for a study of blood T cell repertoires in COVID-19. Study details: There were acute and convalescent COVID-19 samples, and they came from the United States, Italy and Spain.

Assay used: immunoSEQ multiplex PCR; TCRdb lists only in-frame clones, some missing. Of some 380,000 clones in the sample, around 90% were seen once. The CDR3 sequence is 15 residues long. Trimming cost V 3 bases and J 2 bases, with 11 bases left between them. From germline, CDR1 is MGHRA and CDR2 YSYEKL. This chain joins TRBV4-1 and TRBJ1-5; D is unresolved. The sequencing input was PBMCs or T cells enriched from blood (not recorded which). The TCR sequence derives from a middle-aged woman with acute COVID-19. The DNA for the CDR3 is TGCGCCAGCAGCCAGGGCCCTTGGGGCAATCAGCCCCAGCATTTT. Translating it yields CASSQGPWGNQPQHF.